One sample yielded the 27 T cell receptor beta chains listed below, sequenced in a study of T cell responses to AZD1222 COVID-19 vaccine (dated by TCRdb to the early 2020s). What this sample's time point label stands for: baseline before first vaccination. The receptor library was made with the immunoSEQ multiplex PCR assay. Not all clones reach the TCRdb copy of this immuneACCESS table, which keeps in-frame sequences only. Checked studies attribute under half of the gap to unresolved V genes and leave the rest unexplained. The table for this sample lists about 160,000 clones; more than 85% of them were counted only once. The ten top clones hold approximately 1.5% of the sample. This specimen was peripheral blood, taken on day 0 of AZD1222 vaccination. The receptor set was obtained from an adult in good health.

The CDR3 protein is CASSYQRERYEQYF. The CDR3 DNA follows: TGTGCCAGCAGTTACCAGCGGGAGAGGTACGAGCAGTACTTC. The chain has TRBV6-2 or TRBV6-3 and TRBJ2-7; TRBD2 matches at 8 bases. Germline CDR1 and CDR2: MNHEY and SVGEGT. Losses at the gene ends were 2 bases for V and 4 bases for J; bases not matched to a gene: 4. The CDR3 runs 14 residues.

In nucleotides, the CDR3 is TGTGCCAGCAGACCGGGGCTCGCCACCGGGGAGCTGTTTTTT. Its protein is CASRPGLATGELFF. V is TRBV6-5 and J is TRBJ2-2, with D possibly being TRBD1 or TRBD2 (5 bases each). Germline loops: CDR1 MNHEY, CDR2 SVGAGI. V gave up 6 bases and J gave up 4 bases, with 12 bases separating them. The CDR3 extends over 14 amino acids.

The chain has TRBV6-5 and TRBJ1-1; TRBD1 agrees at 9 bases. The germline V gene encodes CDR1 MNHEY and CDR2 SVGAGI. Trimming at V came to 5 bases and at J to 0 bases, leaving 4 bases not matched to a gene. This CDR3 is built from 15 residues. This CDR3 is CASSPGQGLNTEAFF. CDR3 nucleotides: TGTGCCAGCAGTCCTGGACAGGGGCTGAACACTGAAGCTTTCTTT.

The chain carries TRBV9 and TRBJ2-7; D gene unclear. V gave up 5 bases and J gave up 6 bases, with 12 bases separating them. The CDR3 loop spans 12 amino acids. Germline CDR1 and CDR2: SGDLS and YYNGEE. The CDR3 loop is CASSDLWGEQYF. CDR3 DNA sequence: TGTGCCAGCAGTGACCTGTGGGGCGAGCAGTACTTC.

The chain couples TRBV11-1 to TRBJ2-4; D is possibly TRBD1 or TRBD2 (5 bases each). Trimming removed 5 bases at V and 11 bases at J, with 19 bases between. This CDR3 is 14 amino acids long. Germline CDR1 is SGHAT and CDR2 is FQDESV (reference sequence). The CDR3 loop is CASSPGTAIGLQYF. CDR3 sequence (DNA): TGTGCCAGCAGCCCCGGGACGGCCATCGGTCTTCAGTACTTC. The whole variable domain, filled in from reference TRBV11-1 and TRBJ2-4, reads EAEVAQSPRYKITEKSQAVAFWCDPISGHATLYWYRQILGQGPELLVQFQDESVVDDSQLPKDRFSAERLKGVDSTLKIQPAELGDSAMYLCASSPGTAIGLQYFGAGTRLSVL.

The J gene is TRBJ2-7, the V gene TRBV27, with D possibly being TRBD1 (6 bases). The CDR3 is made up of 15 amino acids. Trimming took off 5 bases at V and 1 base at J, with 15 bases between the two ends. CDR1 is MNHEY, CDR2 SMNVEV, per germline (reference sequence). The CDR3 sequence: CASSPTPGTSYEQYF. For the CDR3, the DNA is TGTGCCAGCAGTCCGACCCCCGGGACATCCTACGAGCAGTACTTC.

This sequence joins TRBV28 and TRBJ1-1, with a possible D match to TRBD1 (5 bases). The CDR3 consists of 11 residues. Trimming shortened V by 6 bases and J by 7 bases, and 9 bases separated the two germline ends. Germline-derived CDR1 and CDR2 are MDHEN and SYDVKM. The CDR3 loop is CASRRQNEAFF. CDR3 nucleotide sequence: TGTGCCAGCAGGAGACAGAATGAAGCTTTCTTT.

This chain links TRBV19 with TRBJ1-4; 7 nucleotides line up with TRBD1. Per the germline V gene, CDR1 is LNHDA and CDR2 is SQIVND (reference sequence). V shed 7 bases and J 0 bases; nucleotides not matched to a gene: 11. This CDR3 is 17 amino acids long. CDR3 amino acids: CASNPTGEPPTNEKLFF. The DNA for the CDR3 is TGTGCCAGTAACCCCACAGGGGAGCCACCAACTAATGAAAAACTGTTTTTT. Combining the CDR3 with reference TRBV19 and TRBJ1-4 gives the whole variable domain DGGITQSPKYLFRKEGQNVTLSCEQNLNHDAMYWYRQDPGQGLRLIYYSQIVNDFQKGDIAEGYSVSREKKESFPLTVTSAQKNPTAFYLCASNPTGEPPTNEKLFFGSGTQLSVL.

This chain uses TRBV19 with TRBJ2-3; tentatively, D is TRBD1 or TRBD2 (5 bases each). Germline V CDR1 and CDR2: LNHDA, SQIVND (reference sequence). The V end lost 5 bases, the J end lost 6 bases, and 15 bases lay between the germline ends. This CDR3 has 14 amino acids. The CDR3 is CASSSRGAPDTQYF. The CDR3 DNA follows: TGTGCCAGTAGTTCCCGGGGCGCTCCGGATACGCAGTATTTT.

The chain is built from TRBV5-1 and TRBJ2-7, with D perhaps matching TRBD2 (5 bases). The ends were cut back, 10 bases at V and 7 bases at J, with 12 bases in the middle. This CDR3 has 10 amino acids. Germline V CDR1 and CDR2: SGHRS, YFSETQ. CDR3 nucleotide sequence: TGCGCCTTACAAACGGGAGAGCAGTACTTC. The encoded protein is CALQTGEQYF.

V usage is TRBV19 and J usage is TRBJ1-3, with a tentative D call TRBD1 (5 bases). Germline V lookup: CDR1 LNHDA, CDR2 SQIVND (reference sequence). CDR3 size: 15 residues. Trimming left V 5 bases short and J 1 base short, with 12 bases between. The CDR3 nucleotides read TGTGCCAGTAGTGCACCTCAGGGTTCTGGAAACACCATATATTTT. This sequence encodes CASSAPQGSGNTIYF.

CDR3 nucleotides: TGTGCCAGCAGTCCCTCGTCGCGATCCGAGCAGTACTTC. It translates to CASSPSSRSEQYF. The chain has TRBV6-5 and TRBJ2-7; D not resolved. The CDR3 is 13 residues long. Trimming pared 5 bases from V and 6 bases from J, leaving 14 bases between. Germline CDR1 MNHEY, CDR2 SVGAGI.

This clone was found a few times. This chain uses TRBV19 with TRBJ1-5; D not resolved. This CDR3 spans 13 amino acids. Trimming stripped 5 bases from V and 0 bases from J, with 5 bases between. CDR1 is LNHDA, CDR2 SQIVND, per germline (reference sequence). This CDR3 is CASSQNSNQPQHF. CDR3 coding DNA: TGTGCCAGTAGTCAAAATAGCAATCAGCCCCAGCATTTT.

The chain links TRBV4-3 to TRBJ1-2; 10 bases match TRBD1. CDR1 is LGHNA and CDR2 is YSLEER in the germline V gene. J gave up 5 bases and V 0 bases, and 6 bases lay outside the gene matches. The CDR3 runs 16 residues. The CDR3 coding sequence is TGCGCCAGCAGCCAAGACCCGACAGGGGGCTTATATGGCTACACCTTC. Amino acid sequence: CASSQDPTGGLYGYTF.

The DNA of the CDR3 is TGTGCCAGCCGACTCCCCACCATATATTTT. Its protein is CASRLPTIYF. J is TRBJ1-3 and V is TRBV28; no clear D. This CDR3 contains 10 residues. Per the germline V gene, CDR1 is MDHEN and CDR2 is SYDVKM. Between the trimmed V and J ends, which lost 8 bases and 9 bases, there was a span of 8 bases.

Here the CDR3 reads CASSLSGLAVSSYEQYF. The CDR3 DNA sequence: TGTGCCAGCAGCTTATCGGGACTAGCGGTTAGCTCCTACGAGCAGTACTTC. The chain uses TRBV11-2 and TRBJ2-7; 11 bases line up with TRBD2. Germline V lookup: CDR1 SGHAT, CDR2 FQNNGV. The J segment lost 0 bases and the V segment lost 2 bases, leaving 6 bases of the junction unmatched. The CDR3 extends over 17 amino acids.

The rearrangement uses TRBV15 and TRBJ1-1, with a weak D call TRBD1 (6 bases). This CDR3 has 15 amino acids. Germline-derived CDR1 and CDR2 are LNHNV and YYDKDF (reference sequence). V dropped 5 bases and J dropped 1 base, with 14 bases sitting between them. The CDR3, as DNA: TGTGCCACCAGCGAAGGGGGACGGGCGAACACTGAAGCTTTCTTT. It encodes CATSEGGRANTEAFF.

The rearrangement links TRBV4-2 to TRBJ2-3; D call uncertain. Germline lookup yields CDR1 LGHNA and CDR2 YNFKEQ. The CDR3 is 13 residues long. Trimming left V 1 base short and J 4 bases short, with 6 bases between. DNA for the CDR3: TGTGCCAGCAGCCAAGGTTCGTCAGATACGCAGTATTTT. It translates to CASSQGSSDTQYF.

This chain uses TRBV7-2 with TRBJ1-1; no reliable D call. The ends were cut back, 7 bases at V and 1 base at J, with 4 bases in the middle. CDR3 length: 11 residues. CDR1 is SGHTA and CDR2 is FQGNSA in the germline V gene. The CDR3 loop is CASKPNTEAFF. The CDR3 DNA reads TGTGCCAGCAAACCGAACACTGAAGCTTTCTTT.

CDR3: CSATEDPRGYTF. DNA of the CDR3: TGCAGTGCTACTGAGGATCCTCGGGGCTACACCTTC. The chain combines TRBV20-1 with TRBJ1-2; unclear D gene. Germline values: CDR1 DFQATT, CDR2 SNEGSKA (reference sequence). With 4 bases removed from V and 8 bases from J, the gap between germline ends came to 14 bases. The CDR3 consists of 12 residues.

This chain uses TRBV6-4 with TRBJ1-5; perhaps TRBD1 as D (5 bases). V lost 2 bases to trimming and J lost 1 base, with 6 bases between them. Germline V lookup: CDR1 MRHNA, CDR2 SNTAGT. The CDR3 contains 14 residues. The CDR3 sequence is CASSDGDSNQPQHF. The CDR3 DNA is TGTGCCAGCAGTGACGGGGACAGCAATCAGCCCCAGCATTTT.

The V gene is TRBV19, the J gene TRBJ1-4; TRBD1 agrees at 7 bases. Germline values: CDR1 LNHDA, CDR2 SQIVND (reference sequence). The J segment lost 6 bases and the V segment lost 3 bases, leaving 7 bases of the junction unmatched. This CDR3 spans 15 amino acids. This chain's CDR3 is CASSIRQGWYEKLFF. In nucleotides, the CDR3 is TGTGCCAGTAGTATCCGACAGGGATGGTATGAAAAACTGTTTTTT.

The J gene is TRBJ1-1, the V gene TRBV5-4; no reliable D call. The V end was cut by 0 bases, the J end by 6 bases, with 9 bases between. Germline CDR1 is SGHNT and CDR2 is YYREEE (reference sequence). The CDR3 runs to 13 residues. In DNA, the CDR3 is TGTGCCAGCAGCTTGGGTTTTGGATCTGAAGCTTTCTTT. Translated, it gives CASSLGFGSEAFF.

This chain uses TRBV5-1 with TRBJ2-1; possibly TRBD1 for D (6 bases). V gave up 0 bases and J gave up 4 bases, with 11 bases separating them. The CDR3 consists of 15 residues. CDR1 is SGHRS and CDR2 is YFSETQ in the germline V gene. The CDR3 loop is CASSLDGTLYNEQFF. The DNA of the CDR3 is TGCGCCAGCAGCTTGGACGGGACACTATACAATGAGCAGTTCTTC.

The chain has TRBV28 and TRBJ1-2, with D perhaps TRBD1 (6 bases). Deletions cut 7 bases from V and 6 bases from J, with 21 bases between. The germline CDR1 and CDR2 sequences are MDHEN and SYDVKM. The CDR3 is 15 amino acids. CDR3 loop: CASTFGGVSNNGYTF. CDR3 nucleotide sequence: TGTGCCAGCACCTTTGGGGGCGTATCAAACAATGGCTACACCTTC.

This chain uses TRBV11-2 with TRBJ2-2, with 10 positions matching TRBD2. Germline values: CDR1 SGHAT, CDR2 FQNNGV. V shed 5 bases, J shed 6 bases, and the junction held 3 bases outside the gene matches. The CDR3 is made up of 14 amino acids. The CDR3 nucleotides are TGTGCCAGCAGCCTGGGACTAGCGTCCGGGGAGCTGTTTTTT. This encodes CASSLGLASGELFF. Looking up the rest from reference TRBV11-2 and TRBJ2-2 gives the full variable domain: EAGVAQSPRYKIIEKRQSVAFWCNPISGHATLYWYQQILGQGPKLLIQFQNNGVVDDSQLPKDRFSAERLKGVDSTLKIQPAKLEDSAVYLCASSLGLASGELFFGEGSRLTVL.

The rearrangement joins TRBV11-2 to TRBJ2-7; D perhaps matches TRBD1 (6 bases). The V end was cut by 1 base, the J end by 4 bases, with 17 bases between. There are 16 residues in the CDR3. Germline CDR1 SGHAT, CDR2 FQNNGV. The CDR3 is CASSLVPQGDPYEQYF. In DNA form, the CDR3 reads TGTGCCAGCAGCTTAGTGCCACAGGGCGACCCTTACGAGCAGTACTTC.